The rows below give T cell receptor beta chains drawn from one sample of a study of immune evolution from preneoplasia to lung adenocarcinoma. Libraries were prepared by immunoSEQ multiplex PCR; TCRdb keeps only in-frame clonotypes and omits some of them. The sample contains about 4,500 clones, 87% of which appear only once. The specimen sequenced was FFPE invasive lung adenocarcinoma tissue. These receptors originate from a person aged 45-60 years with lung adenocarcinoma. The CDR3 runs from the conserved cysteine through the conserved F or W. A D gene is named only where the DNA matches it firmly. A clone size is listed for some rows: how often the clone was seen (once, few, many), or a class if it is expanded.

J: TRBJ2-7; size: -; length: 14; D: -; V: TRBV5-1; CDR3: CASSPGALGDEQYF; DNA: TGCGCCAGCAGCCCCGGGGCCCTCGGCGACGAGCAGTACTTC
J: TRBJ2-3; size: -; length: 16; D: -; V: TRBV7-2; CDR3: CASSKWGALTGDTQYF; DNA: TGTGCCAGCAGTAAGTGGGGCGCCCTAACAGGAGATACGCAGTATTTT
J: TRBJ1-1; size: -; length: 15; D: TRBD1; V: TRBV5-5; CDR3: CASSKTGAGVAEAFF; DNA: TGTGCCAGCAGCAAGACAGGGGCAGGGGTGGCTGAAGCTTTCTTT
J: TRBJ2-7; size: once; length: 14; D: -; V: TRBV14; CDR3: CASSFRALSDEQYF; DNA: TGTGCCAGCAGCTTCCGGGCCCTAAGCGACGAGCAGTACTTC
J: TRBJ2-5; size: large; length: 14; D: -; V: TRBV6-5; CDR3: CASSYKGDGETQYF; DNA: TGTGCCAGCAGTTACAAGGGGGACGGAGAGACCCAGTACTTC
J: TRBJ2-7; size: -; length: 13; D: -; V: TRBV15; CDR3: CATSRDSGYEQYF; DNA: TGTGCCACCAGCAGAGATTCCGGGTACGAGCAGTACTTC
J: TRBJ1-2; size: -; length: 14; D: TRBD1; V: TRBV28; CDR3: CASQGDRGDYGYTF; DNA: TGTGCCAGCCAGGGGGACAGGGGGGACTATGGCTACACCTTC
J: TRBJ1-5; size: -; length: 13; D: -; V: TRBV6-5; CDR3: CASSYTGAQPQHF; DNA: TGTGCCAGCAGTTACACGGGGGCTCAGCCCCAGCATTTT
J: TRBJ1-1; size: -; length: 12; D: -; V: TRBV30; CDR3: CACGLDGPEAFF; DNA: TGTGCCTGCGGGTTAGACGGGCCTGAAGCTTTCTTT
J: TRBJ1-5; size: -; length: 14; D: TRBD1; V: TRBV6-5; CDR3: CASRETGTGLPQHF; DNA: TGTGCCAGCAGAGAAACCGGGACAGGCCTACCCCAGCATTTT
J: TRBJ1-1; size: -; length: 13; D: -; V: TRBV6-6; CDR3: CATQEGQNTEAFF; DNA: TGTGCCACACAAGAGGGACAGAACACTGAAGCTTTCTTT
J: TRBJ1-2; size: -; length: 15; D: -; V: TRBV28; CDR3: CASSGGGVGGYGYTF; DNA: TGTGCCAGCAGCGGTGGGGGGGTTGGTGGTTATGGCTACACCTTC
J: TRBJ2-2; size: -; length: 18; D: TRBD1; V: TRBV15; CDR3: CATSTGQGLFPNTGELFF; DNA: TGTGCCACCAGCACCGGACAGGGGTTATTTCCCAACACCGGGGAGCTGTTTTTT
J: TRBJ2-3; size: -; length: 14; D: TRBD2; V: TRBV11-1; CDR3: CASSSTSGRDTQYF; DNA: TGTGCCAGCAGCTCGACTAGCGGGAGAGATACGCAGTATTTT
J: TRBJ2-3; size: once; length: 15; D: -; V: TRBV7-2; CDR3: CASSLGLAFPDTQYF; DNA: TGTGCCAGCAGCTTAGGGCTAGCTTTTCCAGATACGCAGTATTTT
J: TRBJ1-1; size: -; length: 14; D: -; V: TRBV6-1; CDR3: CASSESGLGTEAFF; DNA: TGTGCCAGCAGTGAATCAGGCTTGGGGACTGAAGCTTTCTTT
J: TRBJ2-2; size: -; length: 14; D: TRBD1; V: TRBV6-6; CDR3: CATRGSKRAGELFF; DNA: TGTGCCACCAGGGGGAGCAAACGGGCCGGGGAGCTGTTTTTT
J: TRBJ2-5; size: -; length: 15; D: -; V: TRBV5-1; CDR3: CASSLALGSQETQYF; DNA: TGCGCCAGCAGCTTGGCCCTCGGTAGTCAAGAGACCCAGTACTTC
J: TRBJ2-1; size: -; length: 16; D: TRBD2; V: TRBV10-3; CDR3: CAISPGTSGSGNEQFF; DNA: TGTGCCATCAGTCCCGGGACTAGCGGGAGCGGCAATGAGCAGTTCTTC
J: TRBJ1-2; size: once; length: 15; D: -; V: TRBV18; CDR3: CASSPEAIPVYGYTF; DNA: TGTGCCAGCTCGCCAGAGGCCATCCCGGTTTATGGCTACACCTTC
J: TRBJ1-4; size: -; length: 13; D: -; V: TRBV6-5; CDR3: CASSPGGGEKLFF; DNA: TGTGCCAGCAGCCCCGGGGGGGGCGAAAAACTGTTTTTT
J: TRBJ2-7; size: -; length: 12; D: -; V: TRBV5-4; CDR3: CASSLQSGEQYF; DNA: TGTGCCAGCAGCTTGCAATCGGGAGAGCAGTACTTC
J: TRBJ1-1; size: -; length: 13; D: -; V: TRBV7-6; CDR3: CASSLGANTEAFF; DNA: TGTGCCAGCAGCTTGGGAGCGAACACTGAAGCTTTCTTT
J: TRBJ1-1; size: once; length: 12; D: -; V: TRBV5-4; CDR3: CASSQGAGEAFF; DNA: TGTGCCAGCAGCCAAGGGGCGGGGGAAGCTTTCTTT
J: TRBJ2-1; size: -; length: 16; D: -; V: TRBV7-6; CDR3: CASSLAKALSYNEQFF; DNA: TGTGCCAGCAGCTTAGCGAAAGCGTTATCCTACAATGAGCAGTTCTTC
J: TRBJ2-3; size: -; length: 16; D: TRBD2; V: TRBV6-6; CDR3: CASRRTSGDFTDTQYF; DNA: TGTGCCAGCAGGCGTACTAGCGGGGACTTCACAGATACGCAGTATTTT
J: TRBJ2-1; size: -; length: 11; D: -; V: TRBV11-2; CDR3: CASRYGQEQFF; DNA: TGTGCCAGCAGATACGGACAAGAGCAGTTCTTC